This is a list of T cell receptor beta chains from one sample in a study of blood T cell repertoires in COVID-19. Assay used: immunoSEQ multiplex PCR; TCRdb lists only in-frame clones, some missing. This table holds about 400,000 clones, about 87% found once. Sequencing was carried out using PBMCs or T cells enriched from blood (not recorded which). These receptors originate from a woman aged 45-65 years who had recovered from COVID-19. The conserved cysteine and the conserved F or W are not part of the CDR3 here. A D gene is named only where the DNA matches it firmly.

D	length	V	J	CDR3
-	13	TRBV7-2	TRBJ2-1	ASSLVFGQNNEQF
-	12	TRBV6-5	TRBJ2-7	ASSSGTTIGEQY
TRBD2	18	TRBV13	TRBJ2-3	ASSPKLGLAGDHLADTQY
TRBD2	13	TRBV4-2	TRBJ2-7	ASSQDTGGAYEQY
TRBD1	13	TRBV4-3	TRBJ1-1	ASSQDVWTGTEAF
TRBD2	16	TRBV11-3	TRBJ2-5	ASSLDKVRCGGEETQY
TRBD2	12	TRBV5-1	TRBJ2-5	ASSLASGEQTQY
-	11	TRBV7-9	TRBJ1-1	ASSNTKNTEAF
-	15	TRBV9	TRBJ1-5	ASSVDDSVNSNQPQH
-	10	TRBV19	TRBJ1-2	ANPGQLNGYT
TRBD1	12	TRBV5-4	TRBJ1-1	ASSFGGQGTEAF
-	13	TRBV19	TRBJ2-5	ASSIVRAGKETQY
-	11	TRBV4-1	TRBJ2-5	ASSLYRFETQY
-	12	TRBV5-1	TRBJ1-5	ASSLEAGNQPQH
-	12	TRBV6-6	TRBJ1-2	ASSYSGQGGGYT
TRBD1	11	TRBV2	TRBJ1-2	ASRDRLNYGYT
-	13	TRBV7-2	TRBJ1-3	ASSFTQGPGNTIY
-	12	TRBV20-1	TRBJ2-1	SASAPKHNNEQF
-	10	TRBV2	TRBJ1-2	ASSEVRGGYT
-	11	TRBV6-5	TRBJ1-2	ASGQVAGYGYT
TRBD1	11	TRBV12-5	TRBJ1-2	ASGPTGIDGYT
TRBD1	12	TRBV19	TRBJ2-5	ASSRTGGRETQY
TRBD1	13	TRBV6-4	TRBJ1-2	ASSETQGALDGYT
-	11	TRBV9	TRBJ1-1	ASSPREDTEAF
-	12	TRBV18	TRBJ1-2	ASSPADSRPRAT
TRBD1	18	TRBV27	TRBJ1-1	ASSPVTTTWDRGLSTEAF
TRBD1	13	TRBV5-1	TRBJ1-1	ASSFTSTGATEAF
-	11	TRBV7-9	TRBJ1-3	ASSLGVENTIY
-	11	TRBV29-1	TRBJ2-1	SVVPMAGLEQF
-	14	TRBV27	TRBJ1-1	ASSLARGGSGTEAF
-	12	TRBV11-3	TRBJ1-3	ASSSGQPGNTIY
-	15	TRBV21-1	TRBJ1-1	ASSKDRIARNNTEAF
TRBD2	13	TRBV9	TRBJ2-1	ASSVGLAIGNEQF
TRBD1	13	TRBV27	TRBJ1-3	ASSFRQGAGNTIY
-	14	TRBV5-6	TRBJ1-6	ASSLYGFESNSPLH
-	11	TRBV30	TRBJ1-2	AWAPTANYGYT
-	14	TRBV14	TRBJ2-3	ASSHFEGGVTDTQY
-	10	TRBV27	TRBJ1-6	ASSFLNSPLH
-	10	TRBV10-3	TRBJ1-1	AISEGFGEAF
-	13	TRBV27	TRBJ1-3	ASSKQPLAGNTIY
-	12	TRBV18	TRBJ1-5	ASSVIGDNQPQH
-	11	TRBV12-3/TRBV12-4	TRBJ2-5	ASRERGGETQY
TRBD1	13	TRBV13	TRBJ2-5	ASSPRDRGRETQY
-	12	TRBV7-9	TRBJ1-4	ASSRGGTNEKLF
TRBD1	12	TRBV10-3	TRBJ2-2	AIKGTGGAGELF
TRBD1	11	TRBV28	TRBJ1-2	ASRQTGAYGYT
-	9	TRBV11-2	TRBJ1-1	ASSLARLTF
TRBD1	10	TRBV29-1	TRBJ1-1	SVGKGADEAF
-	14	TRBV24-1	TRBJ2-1	ATSDRGGADYNEQF
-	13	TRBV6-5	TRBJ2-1	ASRARTDPGYEQF
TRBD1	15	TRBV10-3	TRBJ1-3	AISDGTGLYSGNTIY
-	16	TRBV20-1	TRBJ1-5	SASSGRGDLYSNQPQH
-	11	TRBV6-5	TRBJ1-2	ASSTGKEYGYT
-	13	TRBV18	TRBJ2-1	ASSPQVSSYNEQF
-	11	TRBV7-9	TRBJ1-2	ASSFTTDNGYT
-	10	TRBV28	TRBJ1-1	ASINGNTEAF
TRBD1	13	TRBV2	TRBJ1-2	ASSENGQGAEGYT
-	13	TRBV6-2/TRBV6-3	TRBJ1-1	ASSPMWQVNTEAF
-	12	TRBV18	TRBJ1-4	ASSSQGYGEKLF